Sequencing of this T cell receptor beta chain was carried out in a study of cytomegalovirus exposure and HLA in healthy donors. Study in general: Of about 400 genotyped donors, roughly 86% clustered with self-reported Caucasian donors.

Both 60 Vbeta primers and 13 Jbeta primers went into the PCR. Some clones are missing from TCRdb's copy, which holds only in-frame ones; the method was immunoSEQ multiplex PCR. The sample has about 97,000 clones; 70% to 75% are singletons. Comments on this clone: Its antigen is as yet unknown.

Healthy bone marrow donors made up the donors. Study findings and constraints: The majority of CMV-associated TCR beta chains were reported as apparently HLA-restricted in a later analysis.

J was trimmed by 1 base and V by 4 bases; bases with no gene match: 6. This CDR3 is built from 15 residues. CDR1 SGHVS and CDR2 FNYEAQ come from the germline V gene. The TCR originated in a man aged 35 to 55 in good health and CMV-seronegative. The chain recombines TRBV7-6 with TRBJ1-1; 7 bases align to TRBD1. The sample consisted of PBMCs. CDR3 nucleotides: TGTGCCAGCAGCTCTATTAGACAGGGGAACACTGAAGCTTTCTTT. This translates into CASSSIRQGNTEAFF.